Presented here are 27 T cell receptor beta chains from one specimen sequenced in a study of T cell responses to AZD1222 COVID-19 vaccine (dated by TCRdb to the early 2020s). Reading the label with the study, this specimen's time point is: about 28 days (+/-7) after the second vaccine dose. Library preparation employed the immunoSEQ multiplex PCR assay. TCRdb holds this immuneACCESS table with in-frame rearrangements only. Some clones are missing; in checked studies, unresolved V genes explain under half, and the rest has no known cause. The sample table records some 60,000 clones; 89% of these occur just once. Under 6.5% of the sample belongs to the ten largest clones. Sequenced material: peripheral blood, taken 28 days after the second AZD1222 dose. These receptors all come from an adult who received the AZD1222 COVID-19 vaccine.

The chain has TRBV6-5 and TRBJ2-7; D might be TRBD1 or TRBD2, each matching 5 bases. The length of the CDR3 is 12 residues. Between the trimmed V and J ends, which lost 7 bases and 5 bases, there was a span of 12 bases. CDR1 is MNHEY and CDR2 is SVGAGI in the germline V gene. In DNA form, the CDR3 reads TGTGCCAGCAAAGAGAGGGGTAACGAGCAGTACTTC. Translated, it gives CASKERGNEQYF.

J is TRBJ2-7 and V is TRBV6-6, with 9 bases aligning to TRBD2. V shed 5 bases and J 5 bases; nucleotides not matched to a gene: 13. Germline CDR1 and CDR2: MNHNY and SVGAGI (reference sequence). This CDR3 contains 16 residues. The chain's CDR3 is CASSLSMAGGPDEQYF. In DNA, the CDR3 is TGTGCCAGCAGTCTCAGTATGGCGGGAGGGCCCGACGAGCAGTACTTC.

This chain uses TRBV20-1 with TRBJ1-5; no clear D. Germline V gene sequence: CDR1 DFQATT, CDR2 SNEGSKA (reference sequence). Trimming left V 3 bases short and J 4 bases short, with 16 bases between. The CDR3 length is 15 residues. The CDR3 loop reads CSASPRAPGNQPQHF. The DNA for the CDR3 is TGCAGTGCTAGTCCCCGGGCCCCCGGGAATCAGCCCCAGCATTTT.

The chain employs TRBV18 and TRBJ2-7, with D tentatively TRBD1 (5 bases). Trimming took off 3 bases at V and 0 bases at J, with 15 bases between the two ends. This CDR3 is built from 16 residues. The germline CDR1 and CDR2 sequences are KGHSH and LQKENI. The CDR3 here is CASSPGGAASSYEQYF. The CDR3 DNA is TGTGCCAGCTCACCTGGTGGGGCGGCAAGCTCCTACGAGCAGTACTTC. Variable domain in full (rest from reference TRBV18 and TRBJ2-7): NAGVMQNPRHLVRRRGQEARLRCSPMKGHSHVYWYRQLPEEGLKFMVYLQKENIIDESGMPKERFSAEFPKEGPSILRIQQVVRGDSAAYFCASSPGGAASSYEQYFGPGTRLTVT.

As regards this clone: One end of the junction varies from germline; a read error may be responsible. The CDR3 coding sequence is TGTGCCAGCAGCTTATCCCCCTCCTTCGAGCAGTACTTC. As protein: CASSLSPSFEQYF. This rearrangement joins TRBV11-2 to TRBJ2-7; no reliable D call. CDR1 and CDR2 from the germline V gene are SGHAT and FQNNGV. The CDR3 loop spans 13 amino acids.

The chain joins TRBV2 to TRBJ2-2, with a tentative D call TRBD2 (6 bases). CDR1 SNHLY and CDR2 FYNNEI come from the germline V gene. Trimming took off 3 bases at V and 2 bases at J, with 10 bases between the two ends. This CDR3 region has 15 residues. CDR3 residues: CASSDPSVNTGELFF. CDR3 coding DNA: TGTGCCAGCAGTGATCCTAGCGTAAACACCGGGGAGCTGTTTTTT.

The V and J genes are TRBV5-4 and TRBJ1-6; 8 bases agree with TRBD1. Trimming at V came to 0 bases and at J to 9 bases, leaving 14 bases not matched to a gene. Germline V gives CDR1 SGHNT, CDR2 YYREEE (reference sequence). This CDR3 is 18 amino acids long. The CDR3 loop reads CASSLDPPGQGGSSPLHF. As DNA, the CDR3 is TGTGCCAGCAGCTTGGACCCCCCCGGACAGGGAGGTAGTTCACCCCTCCACTTT.

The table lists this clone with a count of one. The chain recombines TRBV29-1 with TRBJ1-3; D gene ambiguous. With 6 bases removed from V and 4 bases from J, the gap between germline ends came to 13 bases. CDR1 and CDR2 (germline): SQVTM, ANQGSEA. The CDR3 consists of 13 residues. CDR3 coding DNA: TGCAGCGTGACTGATGGATCAGGAAACACCATATATTTT. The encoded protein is CSVTDGSGNTIYF.

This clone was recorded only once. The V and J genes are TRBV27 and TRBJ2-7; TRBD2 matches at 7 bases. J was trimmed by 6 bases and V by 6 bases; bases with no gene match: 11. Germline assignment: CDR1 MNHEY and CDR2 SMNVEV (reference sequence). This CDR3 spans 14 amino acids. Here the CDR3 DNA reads TGTGCCAGCAGCTCCTCGGCGGGAGTGAGCGAGCAGTACTTC. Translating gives CASSSSAGVSEQYF.

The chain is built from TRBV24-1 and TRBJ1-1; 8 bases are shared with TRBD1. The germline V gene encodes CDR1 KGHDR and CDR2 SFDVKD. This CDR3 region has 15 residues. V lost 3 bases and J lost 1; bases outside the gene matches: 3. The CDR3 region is CATSDPGTGNTEAFF. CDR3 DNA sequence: TGTGCCACCAGTGATCCTGGGACAGGGAACACTGAAGCTTTCTTT.

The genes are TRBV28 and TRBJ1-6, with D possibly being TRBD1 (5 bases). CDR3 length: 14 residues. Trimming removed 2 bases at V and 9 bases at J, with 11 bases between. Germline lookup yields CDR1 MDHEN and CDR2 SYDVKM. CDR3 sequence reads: CASSLVGVSSPLHF. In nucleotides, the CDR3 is TGTGCCAGCAGTTTAGTGGGGGTGAGTTCACCCCTCCACTTT.

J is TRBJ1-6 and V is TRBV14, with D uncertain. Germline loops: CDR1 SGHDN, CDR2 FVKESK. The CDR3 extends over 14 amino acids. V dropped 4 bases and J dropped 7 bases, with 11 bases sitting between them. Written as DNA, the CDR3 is TGTGCCAGCAGCCGGTCGGGAGAAAATTCACCCCTCCACTTT. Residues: CASSRSGENSPLHF. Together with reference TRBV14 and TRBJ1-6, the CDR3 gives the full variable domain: EAGVTQFPSHSVIEKGQTVTLRCDPISGHDNLYWYRRVMGKEIKFLLHFVKESKQDESGMPNNRFLAERTGGTYSTLKVQPAELEDSGVYFCASSRSGENSPLHFGNGTRLTVT.

This chain's CDR3 is CASSQGRLRGDTQYF. Here the CDR3 DNA reads TGTGCCAGCAGCCAAGGACGGCTCCGGGGGGATACGCAGTATTTT. The chain joins TRBV7-6 to TRBJ2-3; D possibly corresponds to TRBD2 (6 bases). CDR1 and CDR2 (germline): SGHVS, FNYEAQ. The CDR3 consists of 15 residues. V lost 5 bases and J 6 bases, leaving 18 bases between the germline ends.

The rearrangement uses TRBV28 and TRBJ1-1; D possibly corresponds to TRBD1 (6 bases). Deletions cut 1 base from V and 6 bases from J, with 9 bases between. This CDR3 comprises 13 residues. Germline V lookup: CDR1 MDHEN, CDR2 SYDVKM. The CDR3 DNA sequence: TGTGCCAGCAGTTTATCGGGACACCCTGAAGCTTTCTTT. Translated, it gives CASSLSGHPEAFF.

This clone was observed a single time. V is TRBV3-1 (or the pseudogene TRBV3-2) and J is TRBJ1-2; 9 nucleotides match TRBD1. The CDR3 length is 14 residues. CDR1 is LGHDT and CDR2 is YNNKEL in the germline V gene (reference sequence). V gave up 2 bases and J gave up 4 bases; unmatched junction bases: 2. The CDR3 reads CASSQRDRVYGYTF. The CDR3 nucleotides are TGTGCCAGCAGCCAAAGGGACAGGGTCTATGGCTACACCTTC.

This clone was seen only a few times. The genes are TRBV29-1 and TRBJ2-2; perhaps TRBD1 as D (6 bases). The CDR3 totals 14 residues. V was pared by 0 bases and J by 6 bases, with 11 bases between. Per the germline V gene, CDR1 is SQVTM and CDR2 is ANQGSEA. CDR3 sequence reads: CSVEDQGLAGELFF. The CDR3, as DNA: TGCAGCGTTGAAGATCAGGGGTTGGCCGGGGAGCTGTTTTTT.

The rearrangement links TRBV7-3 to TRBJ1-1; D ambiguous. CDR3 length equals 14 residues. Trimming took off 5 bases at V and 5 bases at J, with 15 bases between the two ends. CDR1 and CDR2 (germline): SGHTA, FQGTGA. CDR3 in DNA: TGTGCCAGCAGCCTCGGGCCCCCGGGGACTGAAGCTTTCTTT. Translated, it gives CASSLGPPGTEAFF.

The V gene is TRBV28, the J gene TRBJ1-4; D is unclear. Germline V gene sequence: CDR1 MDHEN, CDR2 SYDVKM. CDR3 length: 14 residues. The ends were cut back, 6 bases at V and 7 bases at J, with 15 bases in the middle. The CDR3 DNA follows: TGTGCCAGCAGGGAGAGACAAGATCGTGAAAAACTGTTTTTT. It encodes CASRERQDREKLFF.

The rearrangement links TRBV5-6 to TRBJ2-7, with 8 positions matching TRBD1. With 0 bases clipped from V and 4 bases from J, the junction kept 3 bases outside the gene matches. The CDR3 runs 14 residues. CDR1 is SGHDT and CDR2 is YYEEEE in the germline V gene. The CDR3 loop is CASSLGTGGYEQYF. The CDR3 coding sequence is TGTGCCAGCAGCTTGGGCACAGGGGGTTACGAGCAGTACTTC.

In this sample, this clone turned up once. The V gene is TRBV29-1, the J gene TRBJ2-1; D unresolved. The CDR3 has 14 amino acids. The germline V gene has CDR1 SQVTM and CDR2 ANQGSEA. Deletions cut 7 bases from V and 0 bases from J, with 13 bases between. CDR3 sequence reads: CSAPSSRSYNEQFF. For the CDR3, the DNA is TGCAGCGCCCCCTCCTCCCGCTCCTACAATGAGCAGTTCTTC.

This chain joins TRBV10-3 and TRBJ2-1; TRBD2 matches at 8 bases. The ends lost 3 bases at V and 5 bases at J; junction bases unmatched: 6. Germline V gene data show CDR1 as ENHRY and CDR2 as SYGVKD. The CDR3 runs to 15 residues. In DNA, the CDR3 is TGTGCCATCAGTGACCCGGGACTAGGAAACAATGAGCAGTTCTTC. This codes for CAISDPGLGNNEQFF.

The CDR3 sequence: CASSLGTDYLGYTF. Written as DNA, the CDR3 is TGTGCCAGCAGCTTGGGAACAGACTACCTTGGCTACACCTTC. The genes are TRBV7-2 and TRBJ1-2; D unresolved. This CDR3 region has 14 residues. Germline loops: CDR1 SGHTA, CDR2 FQGNSA. The V gene lost 3 bases and the J gene lost 7 bases, with 15 bases spanning the gap.

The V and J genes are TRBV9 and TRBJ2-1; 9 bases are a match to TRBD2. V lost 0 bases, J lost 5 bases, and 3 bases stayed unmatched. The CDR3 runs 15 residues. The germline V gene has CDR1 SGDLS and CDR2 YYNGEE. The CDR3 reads CASSVVPSGNNEQFF. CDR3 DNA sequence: TGTGCCAGCAGCGTAGTCCCTAGCGGGAACAATGAGCAGTTCTTC.

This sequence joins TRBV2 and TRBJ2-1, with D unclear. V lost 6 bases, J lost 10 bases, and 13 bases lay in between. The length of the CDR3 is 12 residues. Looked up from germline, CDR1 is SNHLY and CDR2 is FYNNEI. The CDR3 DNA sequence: TGTGCCAGCAGGAGAACAGTCTCGGAGCAGTTCTTC. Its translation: CASRRTVSEQFF.

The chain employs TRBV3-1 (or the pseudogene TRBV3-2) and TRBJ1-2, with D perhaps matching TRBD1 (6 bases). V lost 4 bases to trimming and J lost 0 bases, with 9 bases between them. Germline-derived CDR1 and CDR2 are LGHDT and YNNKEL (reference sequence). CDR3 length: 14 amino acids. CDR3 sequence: CASSRAGANYGYTF. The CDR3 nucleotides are TGTGCCAGCAGCCGGGCAGGGGCTAACTATGGCTACACCTTC.

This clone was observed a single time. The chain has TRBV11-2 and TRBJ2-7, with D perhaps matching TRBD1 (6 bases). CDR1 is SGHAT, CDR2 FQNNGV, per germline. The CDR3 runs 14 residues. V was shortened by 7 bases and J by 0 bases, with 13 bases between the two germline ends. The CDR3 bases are TGTGCCAGCACCTTCCAGGGGATCTCCTACGAGCAGTACTTC. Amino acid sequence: CASTFQGISYEQYF. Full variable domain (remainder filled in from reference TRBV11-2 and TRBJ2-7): EAGVAQSPRYKIIEKRQSVAFWCNPISGHATLYWYQQILGQGPKLLIQFQNNGVVDDSQLPKDRFSAERLKGVDSTLKIQPAKLEDSAVYLCASTFQGISYEQYFGPGTRLTVT.

As DNA, the CDR3 is TGTGCCAGCAGCTTGAACCCCCCGGAATCTGGAAACACCATATATTTT. Translating gives CASSLNPPESGNTIYF. This chain uses TRBV5-8 with TRBJ1-3; D uncertain. Deletions cut 1 base from V and 1 base from J, with 12 bases between. Per the germline V gene, CDR1 is SGHTS and CDR2 is YDEGEE. The CDR3 loop spans 16 amino acids.